This T cell receptor beta chain stems from a study of early T cells in non-severe SARS-CoV-2 infection. This clonotype has only a few counts. Antigen unknown. Researchers attached unique molecular identifiers to individual cDNA molecules. TCRdb recomputed calls from the 5' RACE reads with MiXCR, one row per CDR3 protein. In the table there are 80,000 or so distinct CDR3 sequences, over 11% of which are singletons. Notes on the study in general: VDJdb matching, biased toward anti-spike CD8 responses, missed private and CD4 specificities.

Germline CDR1 reads SNHLY; CDR2 reads FYNNEI. V shed 4 bases and J shed 1 base, with 16 bases lying between them. This CDR3 region has 16 residues. What was sequenced was whole blood. This sequence originates from an adult who was a healthcare worker with PCR-confirmed SARS-CoV-2 infection or an uninfected control (not recorded which). V usage is TRBV2 and J usage is TRBJ2-5; D perhaps matches TRBD1 (6 bases). The CDR3 protein is CASSVHRTDFQETQYF. Here the CDR3 DNA reads TGTGCCAGCAGTGTCCACAGGACAGACTTCCAAGAGACCCAGTACTTC. The full variable domain, its missing parts supplied by reference TRBV2 and TRBJ2-5, is EPEVTQTPSHQVTQMGQEVILRCVPISNHLYFYWYRQILGQKVEFLVSFYNNEISEKSEIFDDQFSVERPDGSNFTLKIRSTKLEDSAMYFCASSVHRTDFQETQYFGPGTRLLVL.